This TCR beta chain was sequenced during a study of a mutant IDH1 vaccine in newly diagnosed glioma. In the study overall: Either 4-6 weeks after radiotherapy alone or alongside temozolomide, vaccination was begun. Of treated patients, around 60% were men and approximately 40% women, averaging about 40 years.

Profiling relied on immunoSEQ multiplex PCR, and the TCRdb table lists in-frame clones only, not all of them. The table lists under 40,000 clones, about 80% of them singletons. Study-wide points: With respect to changes in top peripheral T cell clonotypes, pseudoprogression seemed unrelated.

As regards this clone: Its antigen is undetermined.

The V end was cut by 2 bases, the J end by 2 bases, with 9 bases between. Per germline, CDR1 SNHLY and CDR2 FYNNEI. The CDR3 has 15 amino acids. Indicated time point: week 35, safety follow-up. Vaccinated patients received 300 ug of mutant IDH1 20-mer peptide per dose, with topical imiquimod. Sequencing used PBMCs, obtained from a glioma patient whose treatment included an IDH1 peptide vaccine. This sequence joins TRBV2 and TRBJ1-4; TRBD1 is a possible D gene (5 bases). The receptor was derived from a woman between 40 and 55 years old with glioma. In DNA, the CDR3 is TGTGCCAGCAGTGAATCCCGGGACACTAATGAAAAACTGTTTTTT. This encodes CASSESRDTNEKLFF.